The 16 T cell receptor beta chains below all came from one sample that was sequenced in a study of T cell responses to AZD1222 COVID-19 vaccine. Using immunoSEQ multiplex PCR, the repertoire was profiled, and TCRdb retains in-frame clones only, with some absent. This sample has tens of thousands of clones, with over 85% found just once. Source: peripheral blood, taken on day 0 of AZD1222 vaccination. The source of these receptors is an adult in good health.

The chain combines TRBV6-1 with TRBJ1-4, with 7 bases aligning to TRBD1. The CDR3 runs to 17 residues. Germline lookup yields CDR1 MNHNS and CDR2 SASEGT. The V and J ends lost 1 base and 3 bases, in that order; junction bases with no gene match: 8. The CDR3 bases are TGTGCCAGCAGTGAAGTCGGCAGGGGGGGGTCTAATGAAAAACTGTTTTTT. Translating gives CASSEVGRGGSNEKLFF.

The chain joins TRBV5-1 to TRBJ2-2; D may be TRBD1 (6 bases). V was cut by 0 bases and J by 4 bases, with 13 bases left in between. This CDR3 is built from 16 residues. Per the germline V gene, CDR1 is SGHRS and CDR2 is YFSETQ. The CDR3 is CASSLGGTSRTGELFF. DNA for the CDR3: TGCGCCAGCAGCTTGGGTGGGACATCCCGCACCGGGGAGCTGTTTTTT. The full variable domain, completed using reference TRBV5-1 and TRBJ2-2, is KAGVTQTPRYLIKTRGQQVTLSCSPISGHRSVSWYQQTPGQGLQFLFEYFSETQRNKGNFPGRFSGRQFSNSRSEMNVSTLELGDSALYLCASSLGGTSRTGELFFGEGSRLTVL.

The gene calls are TRBV5-1 and TRBJ2-1; perhaps TRBD1 as D (6 bases). The CDR3 has 14 residues. Germline assignment: CDR1 SGHRS and CDR2 YFSETQ. The V gene lost 5 bases and the J gene lost 3 bases, with 12 bases spanning the gap. Here the CDR3 DNA reads TGCGCCAGCAGTTGGGCAGGGGTCTACAATGAGCAGTTCTTC. It encodes CASSWAGVYNEQFF. The variable domain in full, completed from reference TRBV5-1 and TRBJ2-1, reads KAGVTQTPRYLIKTRGQQVTLSCSPISGHRSVSWYQQTPGQGLQFLFEYFSETQRNKGNFPGRFSGRQFSNSRSEMNVSTLELGDSALYLCASSWAGVYNEQFFGPGTRLTVL.

This chain uses TRBV27 with TRBJ1-5; TRBD1 agrees at 7 bases. V was clipped by 6 bases and J by 6 bases; unmatched bases: 14. Germline V gene data show CDR1 as MNHEY and CDR2 as SMNVEV (reference sequence). This CDR3 spans 16 amino acids. CDR3 sequence: CASRRGLAKAFQPQHF. CDR3 in DNA: TGTGCCAGCAGGAGGGGGCTGGCCAAGGCGTTTCAGCCCCAGCATTTT.

This clone was seen a few times. The rearrangement links TRBV3-1 (or the pseudogene TRBV3-2) to TRBJ2-7; D gene unclear. Germline CDR1 LGHDT, CDR2 YNNKEL (reference sequence). The CDR3 totals 14 residues. The V end lost 4 bases, the J end lost 1 base, and 11 bases lay between the germline ends. As DNA, the CDR3 is TGTGCCAGCAGCCCACGGACGGAGTCCTACGAGCAGTACTTC. Protein product: CASSPRTESYEQYF.

The CDR3 is CASSQGTDYGYTF. Written as DNA, the CDR3 is TGTGCCAGCAGCCAAGGGACGGACTATGGCTACACCTTC. V usage is TRBV3-1 (or the pseudogene TRBV3-2) and J usage is TRBJ1-2; D is undetermined. With 1 base removed from V and 3 bases from J, the gap between germline ends came to 6 bases. CDR1 LGHDT and CDR2 YNNKEL come from the germline V gene (reference sequence). The length of the CDR3 is 13 residues.

In this sample, this clone turned up a few times. This chain links TRBV30 with TRBJ1-1; D not certain. Between the trimmed V and J ends, which lost 5 bases and 1 base, there was a span of 5 bases. This CDR3 is 11 amino acids long. Germline V gene lookup returns CDR1 GTSNPN and CDR2 SVGIG (reference sequence). The CDR3 here is CAWGKNTEAFF. CDR3 bases: TGTGCCTGGGGAAAGAACACTGAAGCTTTCTTT.

The chain is built from TRBV5-4 and TRBJ2-7; 8 bases align to TRBD2. The CDR3 totals 12 residues. The trim removed 2 bases at V and 6 bases at J, leaving 1 base unmatched. Germline CDR1 SGHNT, CDR2 YYREEE (reference sequence). The CDR3 DNA reads TGTGCCAGCAGCTTCCGGGGGGGCGAGCAGTACTTC. Translation gives CASSFRGGEQYF.

V gene TRBV18 combines with J gene TRBJ1-5, with 8 bases aligning to TRBD1. The CDR3 totals 15 residues. V lost 3 bases to trimming and J lost 4 bases; unmatched junction nucleotides: 5. Germline values: CDR1 KGHSH, CDR2 LQKENI. The CDR3 loop reads CASSPAGGRNQPQHF. In nucleotides, the CDR3 is TGTGCCAGCTCACCGGCAGGGGGCCGAAATCAGCCCCAGCATTTT.

This sequence joins TRBV5-4 and TRBJ2-1; 11 bases are a match to TRBD2. The germline V gene encodes CDR1 SGHNT and CDR2 YYREEE (reference sequence). The CDR3 spans 16 residues. V lost 4 bases, J lost 4 bases, and 7 bases stayed unmatched. The CDR3 coding sequence is TGTGCCAGCAGCAACTCCGGGACTAGCGGATACAATGAGCAGTTCTTC. This encodes CASSNSGTSGYNEQFF. The whole variable domain, filled in from reference TRBV5-4 and TRBJ2-1, reads ETGVTQSPTHLIKTRGQQVTLRCSSQSGHNTVSWYQQALGQGPQFIFQYYREEENGRGNFPPRFSGLQFPNYSSELNVNALELDDSALYLCASSNSGTSGYNEQFFGPGTRLTVL.

V usage is TRBV20-1 and J usage is TRBJ1-2; no clear D. Germline V lookup: CDR1 DFQATT, CDR2 SNEGSKA (reference sequence). V was pared by 3 bases and J by 7 bases, with 15 bases between. CDR3 size: 13 residues. CDR3 amino acids: CSASPGVNTGYTF. The CDR3 region has the DNA TGCAGTGCTAGTCCCGGGGTGAATACTGGCTACACCTTC.

This clone was found once. Other nucleotide sequences from this sample produce the same CDR3. The J gene is TRBJ2-1, the V gene TRBV6-5, with D perhaps matching TRBD2 (5 bases). From germline, CDR1 is MNHEY and CDR2 SVGAGI. This CDR3 spans 11 amino acids. The V end was cut by 6 bases, the J end by 6 bases, with 6 bases between. The CDR3 loop is CASSTSNEQFF. The CDR3 DNA reads as TGTGCCAGCAGCACTAGCAATGAGCAGTTCTTC.

The rearrangement uses TRBV11-2 and TRBJ1-4, with unresolved D. This CDR3 is built from 14 residues. V lost 3 bases and J lost 7, with 12 bases in between. CDR1 and CDR2 from the germline V gene are SGHAT and FQNNGV. The CDR3 DNA reads as TGTGCCAGCAGCTTCACCACCGGACCTGAAAAACTGTTTTTT. Its translation: CASSFTTGPEKLFF.

V usage is TRBV11-2 and J usage is TRBJ1-1; D is unclear. CDR3 size: 13 residues. Germline CDR1 and CDR2: SGHAT and FQNNGV. V gave up 1 base and J gave up 6 bases, with 9 bases separating them. The DNA for the CDR3 is TGTGCCAGCAGCTTAGCACAGCTCTCTGAAGCTTTCTTT. It codes for CASSLAQLSEAFF.

This rearrangement joins TRBV18 to TRBJ1-6, with 10 positions matching TRBD1. The CDR3 has 16 residues. Germline-derived CDR1 and CDR2 are KGHSH and LQKENI. With V trimmed by 8 bases and J by 10 bases, 14 bases remained unmatched. Here the CDR3 DNA reads TGTGCCAGCCGAGGGTCCTCGGGACAGGGGAAATCACCCCTCCACTTT. Its protein product is CASRGSSGQGKSPLHF.

V is TRBV7-6 and J is TRBJ1-5; D unclear. Germline values: CDR1 SGHVS, CDR2 FNYEAQ. The V gene lost 0 bases and the J gene lost 6 bases, with 6 bases spanning the gap. The CDR3 extends over 13 amino acids. CDR3 region: CASSLAASQPQHF. CDR3 nucleotides: TGTGCCAGCAGCTTAGCGGCGTCTCAGCCCCAGCATTTT.